This T cell receptor beta chain was captured by sequencing in a study of T cells in Graves' hyperthyroidism and ophthalmopathy (dated by TCRdb to the late 2010s). A note on the overall study: To identify TCR V-J signatures that set the groups apart, the researchers used a discovery cohort of 100 or so patients, made up of 43 with Graves' ophthalmopathy and 57 with stable Graves' hyperthyroidism. An independent validation cohort of around 19 hyperthyroidism patients and roughly 16 patients who later progressed to ophthalmopathy tested prospective prediction of ophthalmopathy. The approximately 100 discovery patients were randomly split 7:3 into training and test sets. Thyroid tissue and blood T-cell repertoires from six or seven Graves' hyperthyroidism patients were also compared in the study. After sampling, hyperthyroidism patients received methimazole starting at 30 mg daily, and ophthalmopathy patients received high-dose intravenous methylprednisolone. TCR Vbeta CDR3 sequencing of 120 to 150 peripheral blood samples (fewer than 45 ophthalmopathy, about 75 hyperthyroidism and approximately 17 progressor patients) is reported in the paper.

The research as a whole found: Most expanded thyroid clonotypes (frequency above 0.001) were also found in blood, which suggests that blood repertoires may mirror thyroid immune responses. Ophthalmopathy was separated from stable hyperthyroidism by a 13 V-J signature model, with approximately 86% sensitivity and roughly 84% specificity obtained in cross-validation and 80%/75% obtained in testing. In validation, the model predicted progression to ophthalmopathy with 55% to 71% sensitivity and 72% to 85% specificity, a median of 6.5 months before onset. Sample size was not statistically predetermined, and blinding of investigators to group allocation was not performed.

Reading from cysteine to phenylalanine, the CDR3 counts 9 amino acids. Left in the record is the CDR3 DNA by itself, 27 bases read in frame from the first base. V is clipped by 3 bases and J by 11 bases, and the sequence between their germline boundaries is 1 base long. In the germline V gene, CDR1 corresponds to KGHDR and CDR2 to SFDVKD. Stable Graves' hyperthyroidism was defined as the absence of progression to ophthalmopathy over 18 months of follow-up. Hyperthyroidism patients were aged 18 to 65 years and newly diagnosed, with disease duration of less than 2 months. Exclusion was applied to patients with uncontrolled infections, other autoimmune diseases, pregnancy or lactation. Diagnoses were established on the basis of clinical symptoms, serum thyroxine and TRAb, thyroid ultrasound, and orbital computed tomography. Total RNA was extracted using Trizol reagent, and RNA quality was assessed on an Agilent 2100 Bioanalyzer.

The TCR beta CDR3 regions were amplified from the RNA transcripts. The TCR CDR3 was subjected to a first round of RT-PCR using the HTBI primer set and the Qiagen OneStep RT-PCR kit. Libraries were constructed in a second round of multiplex PCR, after which size selection and purification were performed. Paired-end sequencing of the libraries was performed with 100 bp reads on an Illumina HiSeq2000. For the original study's pipeline: SOAPnuke was used to process the raw data, removing reads that contained adapters or uncalled bases, had a mean Phred below 15, or lacked an exact match to the constant primer or identifier. High-quality paired reads were merged with COPE v1.2.5, and unique nucleotide sequences were defined as clonotypes. MiTCR v1.1 was used to align the clonotypes against IMGT TRBV, TRBD and TRBJ reference segments. The analysis included only V-J combinations with a frequency above 0.0001, which together covered approximately 99% of the repertoires. The TCS score was defined as the ratio of F50 (clonal expansion) to E x V (chaos), calculated using BLOSUM62-based TCRdist between CDR3 peptides within each V-J. Welch's t-statistics and random forest reduced around 510 V-J features to 13, which were used in a naive Bayes classifier (R e1071). The similarity between thyroid and blood repertoires was quantified using the Morisita-Horn index. In TCRdb, the public reads were trimmed at Q25 with fastp and aligned with MiXCR, with productive beta chains retained. Each entry is one CDR3 protein sequence, shown with its most common DNA and genes. These V and J calls rely on TCRdb rather than the paper's analysis. Here the sample has almost 600,000 distinct CDR3 sequences; roughly 50% occur a single time. The ten largest clones represent more than 7.5% of the sample.

Details on this clonotype: Its antigen specificity is not known. Per-nucleotide qualities are absent, and no much larger clonotype sits a single base away.

The sequencing sample was made of peripheral blood or thyroid tissue (not recorded which). The sequence links TRBV24-1 to TRBJ1-5; confidence is insufficient to name the D gene. The sequence derives from a woman aged 18-29 years with Graves' hyperthyroidism. The CDR3 region has the sequence CATSDAQHF. The sequenced DNA: TGTGCCACCAGTGATGCCCAGCATTTT.